The 18 T cell receptor beta chains reported below all come from one sample, sequenced in a study of breast tumors, draining lymph nodes, adjacent tissues. Breast cancer patients provided tissue from their axillary draining lymph nodes. TCRdb called the multiplex PCR reads again in MiXCR, with one record for every CDR3 protein. The data contain more than 100,000 distinct CDR3 sequences, about 20% of them singletons. Sequencing was carried out using axillary lymph node tissue. The source is a female donor with breast cancer. Some clones in this sample may be carry-over from other donors' samples.

This clonotype showed up many times. The chain is built from TRBV6-1 and TRBJ1-6; tentatively, D is TRBD1 (5 bases). The germline V gene encodes CDR1 MNHNS and CDR2 SASEGT. Trimming took 0 bases from V and 10 from J, leaving 13 bases between them. CDR3 length: 15 residues. As DNA, the CDR3 is TGTGCCAGCAGTGAAGCGCCAGGGAATGTATCACCCCTCCACTTT. This codes for CASSEAPGNVSPLHF.

This chain connects TRBV7-8 to TRBJ2-2; 15 nucleotides line up with TRBD2. This CDR3 is built from 20 residues. V gave up 5 bases and J gave up 4 bases; unmatched junction bases: 14. Germline assignment: CDR1 SGHVS and CDR2 FQNEAQ. CDR3 in amino acids: CASSLGLGLAGGPGTGELFF. The CDR3 DNA is TGTGCCAGCAGCCTAGGTTTAGGACTAGCGGGAGGGCCAGGCACCGGGGAGCTGTTTTTT.

This clonotype was seen ten or more times. This chain uses TRBV28 with TRBJ2-7, with TRBD1 identical over 8 bases. The germline V gene encodes CDR1 MDHEN and CDR2 SYDVKM. The V gene end was trimmed by 3 bases and the J gene end by 2 bases; junction bases not matched to a gene: 6. There are 15 residues in the CDR3. The CDR3 coding sequence is TGTGCCAGCAGTTTCCCCGAGACAGGGGCCTACGAGCAGTACTTC. Translating it yields CASSFPETGAYEQYF. The complete variable domain, with remaining parts taken from reference TRBV28 and TRBJ2-7, reads DVKVTQSSRYLVKRTGEKVFLECVQDMDHENMFWYRQDPGLGLRLIYFSYDVKMKEKGDIPEGYSVSREKKERFSLILESASTNQTSMYLCASSFPETGAYEQYFGPGTRLTVT.

This clonotype was recorded many times. The chain uses TRBV9 and TRBJ1-4, with 10 bases aligning to TRBD1. Germline CDR1 reads SGDLS; CDR2 reads YYNGEE. This CDR3 spans 17 amino acids. The junction had 7 bases not matched to a gene; V was cut back by 0 bases and J by 5 bases. DNA for the CDR3: TGTGCCAGCAGCGTAGGGACAGGGGGAGGAATGAATGAAAAACTGTTTTTT. Translation: CASSVGTGGGMNEKLFF.

This clonotype came up many times. The gene calls are TRBV4-3 and TRBJ2-7; D is unclear. Trimming removed 4 bases at V and 0 bases at J, with 13 bases between. Germline CDR1 LGHNA, CDR2 YSLEER. The CDR3 has 15 residues. The CDR3 region has the DNA TGCGCCAGCAGCCGGAACCTTGACGCCTCCTACGAGCAGTACTTC. It translates to CASSRNLDASYEQYF.

The chain recombines TRBV7-3 with TRBJ2-3; TRBD2 agrees at 10 bases. The length of the CDR3 is 18 residues. The germline V gene has CDR1 SGHTA and CDR2 FQGTGA. The junction had 12 bases not matched to a gene; V was cut back by 0 bases and J by 6 bases. The CDR3 bases are TGTGCCAGCAGCTTAACGGTTGCGGGAGCGGGAGGGCGTGATACGCAGTATTTT. This sequence encodes CASSLTVAGAGGRDTQYF.

This clonotype has a count of ten or more. V and J are TRBV12-3 or TRBV12-4 and TRBJ2-1; D perhaps matches TRBD1 (6 bases). The CDR3 runs to 14 residues. V lost 2 bases and J 5 bases, leaving 10 bases between the germline ends. The CDR3 DNA reads TGTGCCAGCAGTTTATTCAACAGGGACAATGAGCAGTTCTTC. It specifies CASSLFNRDNEQFF.

This clonotype was observed at least ten times. This chain joins TRBV7-2 and TRBJ2-3; 8 nucleotides agree with TRBD2. This CDR3 comprises 20 residues. J was trimmed by 2 bases and V by 2 bases; bases with no gene match: 18. The germline CDR1 and CDR2 sequences are SGHTA and FQGNSA. Here the CDR3 DNA reads TGTGCCAGCAGCTTATTGACTTACCGGGAGGGCCCACCATACACAGATACGCAGTATTTT. Residues: CASSLLTYREGPPYTDTQYF.

The chain has TRBV5-1 and TRBJ1-2; TRBD1 is a possible D gene (6 bases). V dropped 4 bases and J dropped 9 bases, with 22 bases sitting between them. The CDR3 contains 15 residues. Germline V gene data show CDR1 as SGHRS and CDR2 as YFSETQ. CDR3 in DNA: TGCGCCAGCAGCCACCGGGACAACTATAACAGGAGCTACACCTTC. It translates to CASSHRDNYNRSYTF.

This clonotype came up many times. The V call is TRBV30, the J call TRBJ1-6; no clear D gene. The CDR3 spans 12 residues. Germline V gene sequence: CDR1 GTSNPN, CDR2 SVGIG (reference sequence). Trimming took off 2 bases at V and 8 bases at J, with 7 bases between the two ends. The DNA for the CDR3 is TGTGCCTGGAGTAGTTCAGATTCACCCCTCCACTTT. The encoded protein is CAWSSSDSPLHF.

This clonotype came up a few times. CDR3 sequence reads: CASSSDRDPIGYEQYF. Written as DNA, the CDR3 is TGTGCCAGCAGTTCGGACCGGGACCCAATAGGCTACGAGCAGTACTTC. This chain joins TRBV28 and TRBJ2-7; D might be TRBD1 or TRBD2, each matching 5 bases. The V and J ends lost 4 bases and 3 bases respectively, with 19 bases between them. CDR3 length: 16 amino acids. CDR1 is MDHEN and CDR2 is SYDVKM in the germline V gene.

There are many counts of this clonotype. The chain employs TRBV7-8 and TRBJ1-5, with a possible D match to TRBD1 (5 bases). V gave up 4 bases and J gave up 3 bases, with 16 bases separating them. CDR1 and CDR2 (germline): SGHVS, FQNEAQ. This CDR3 contains 16 residues. The chain's CDR3 is CASSSGRDSYNQPQHF. In DNA form, the CDR3 reads TGTGCCAGCAGCTCAGGCCGCGACAGTTACAATCAGCCCCAGCATTTT.

The V call is TRBV28, the J call TRBJ2-2, with 7 bases aligning to TRBD2. V shed 5 bases and J 3 bases; nucleotides not matched to a gene: 6. Germline CDR1 and CDR2: MDHEN and SYDVKM. The CDR3 loop spans 15 amino acids. Here the CDR3 DNA reads TGTGCCAGCAGTCCCGGACTAGAACACACCGGGGAGCTGTTTTTT. This gives the protein CASSPGLEHTGELFF.

This clonotype was found many times. The chain carries TRBV24-1 and TRBJ2-1, with D unresolved. V was cut by 5 bases and J by 8 bases, with 9 bases left in between. CDR3 length: 12 amino acids. The germline CDR1 and CDR2 sequences are KGHDR and SFDVKD. DNA for the CDR3: TGTGCCACCAGTGGGGGTCCGGATGAGCAGTTCTTC. Its protein is CATSGGPDEQFF.

On this clonotype itself: Being one base from a much bigger clone, this may be a read error. The genes are TRBV12-3 or TRBV12-4 and TRBJ2-1; the D gene is possibly TRBD2 (5 bases). The CDR3 extends over 15 amino acids. V was shortened by 10 bases and J by 0 bases, with 16 bases between the two germline ends. CDR3 sequence: CANSATGSSYNEQFF. The DNA for the CDR3 is TGTGCCAACAGCGCAACGGGGAGCTCCTACAATGAGCAGTTCTTC.

This chain links TRBV20-1 with TRBJ1-5, with D tentatively TRBD1 (6 bases). The CDR3 is 14 residues long. V lost 7 bases, J lost 9 bases, and 22 bases lay in between. CDR1 and CDR2 (germline): DFQATT, SNEGSKA (reference sequence). Here the CDR3 DNA reads TGCAGTGTTCGAGCCCGGGGACAAAATTTGCCCCAGCATTTT. Amino acid sequence: CSVRARGQNLPQHF.

Many counts were recorded for this clonotype. V is TRBV5-4 and J is TRBJ2-3; D ambiguous. The CDR3 sequence is 13 residues long. Trimming removed 4 bases at V and 6 bases at J, with 12 bases between. Germline lookup yields CDR1 SGHNT and CDR2 YYREEE (reference sequence). The CDR3 DNA is TGTGCCAGCAGCCCGGCTGGCGTGGATACGCAGTATTTT. Encoded protein: CASSPAGVDTQYF. Full variable domain (outside the CDR3, taken from reference TRBV5-4 and TRBJ2-3): ETGVTQSPTHLIKTRGQQVTLRCSSQSGHNTVSWYQQALGQGPQFIFQYYREEENGRGNFPPRFSGLQFPNYSSELNVNALELDDSALYLCASSPAGVDTQYFGPGTRLTVL.

Many counts were recorded for this clonotype. The CDR3 DNA sequence: TGTGCCAGCTCAACATCAACGAACACCGGGGAGCTGTTTTTT. It codes for CASSTSTNTGELFF. This rearrangement joins TRBV18 to TRBJ2-2; D not certain. CDR1 and CDR2 (germline): KGHSH, LQKENI. CDR3 length: 14 residues. The ends were cut back, 5 bases at V and 0 bases at J, with 7 bases in the middle.